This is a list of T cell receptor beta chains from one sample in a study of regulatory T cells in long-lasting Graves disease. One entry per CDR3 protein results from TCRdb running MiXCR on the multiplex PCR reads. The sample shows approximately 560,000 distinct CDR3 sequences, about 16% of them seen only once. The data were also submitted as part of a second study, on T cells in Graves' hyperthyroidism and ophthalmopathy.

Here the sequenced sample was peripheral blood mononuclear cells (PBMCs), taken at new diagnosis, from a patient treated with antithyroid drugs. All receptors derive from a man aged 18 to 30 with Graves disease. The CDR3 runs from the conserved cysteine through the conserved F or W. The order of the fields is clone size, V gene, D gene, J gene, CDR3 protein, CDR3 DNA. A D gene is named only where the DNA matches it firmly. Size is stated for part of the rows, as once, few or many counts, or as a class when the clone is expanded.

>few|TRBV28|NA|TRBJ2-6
CASSLGRGRPGANVLTF
TGTGCCAGCAGTTTGGGCAGGGGGAGGCCTGGGGCCAACGTCCTGACTTTC
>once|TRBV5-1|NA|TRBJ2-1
CASQRGAGSYNEQFF
TGCGCCAGCCAGAGGGGGGCAGGGTCCTACAATGAGCAGTTCTTC
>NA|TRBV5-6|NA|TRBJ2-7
CASRIRGRHYEQYF
TGTGCCAGCCGCATACGCGGGCGTCACTACGAGCAGTACTTC
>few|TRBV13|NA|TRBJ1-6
CASSFEGSGPNSPLHF
TGTGCCAGCAGCTTTGAGGGGAGCGGTCCTAATTCACCCCTCCACTTT
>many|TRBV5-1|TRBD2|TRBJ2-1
CASSITSVNEQFF
TGCGCCAGCAGCATAACTAGCGTCAATGAGCAGTTCTTC
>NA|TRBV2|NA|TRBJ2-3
CASSEANTQYF
TGTGCCAGCAGTGAAGCCAATACGCAGTATTTT
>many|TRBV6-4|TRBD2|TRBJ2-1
CASGNPGLASPGGFF
TGTGCCAGCGGGAACCCGGGACTAGCGTCCCCCGGAGGGTTCTTC
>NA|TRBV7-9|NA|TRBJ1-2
CASSLLHVGTPLGYTF
TGTGCCAGCAGCTTACTGCATGTGGGGACCCCCCTGGGCTACACCTTC
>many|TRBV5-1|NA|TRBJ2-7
CASSLDQREQYF
TGCGCCAGCAGCTTGGACCAGCGGGAGCAGTACTTC
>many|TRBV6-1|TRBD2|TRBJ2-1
CASSPIGLAGNEQFF
TGTGCCAGCAGTCCGATCGGACTAGCGGGTAATGAGCAGTTCTTC
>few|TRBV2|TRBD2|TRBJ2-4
CASRQRLAGGVNIQYF
TGTGCCAGCAGACAAAGACTAGCGGGGGGGGTAAACATTCAGTACTTC
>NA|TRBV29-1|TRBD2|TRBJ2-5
CSVRGGAQETQYF
TGCAGCGTCCGGGGGGGGGCCCAAGAGACCCAGTACTTC
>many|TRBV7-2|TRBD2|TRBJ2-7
CASSLGQGLAGTYEQYF
TGTGCCAGCAGCTTAGGGCAGGGACTAGCGGGAACCTACGAGCAGTACTTC
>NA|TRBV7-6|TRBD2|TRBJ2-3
CASSPAGGYTQYF
TGTGCCAGCAGCCCCGCCGGGGGGTATACGCAGTATTTT
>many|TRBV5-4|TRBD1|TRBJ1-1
CASSGRGLGTEAFF
TGTGCCAGCAGCGGGAGGGGGCTCGGCACTGAAGCTTTCTTT
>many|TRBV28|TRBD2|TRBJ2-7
CASTGEGLGEQYF
TGTGCCAGCACGGGGGAGGGCCTGGGGGAGCAGTACTTC
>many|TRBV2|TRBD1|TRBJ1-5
CASSEAGGVSLGNQPQHF
TGTGCCAGCAGTGAGGCAGGGGGCGTCTCGCTTGGCAATCAGCCCCAGCATTTT
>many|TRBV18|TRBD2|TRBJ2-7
CASSRLAGGLSYEQYF
TGTGCCAGCTCACGCCTAGCGGGAGGTCTCTCCTACGAGCAGTACTTC
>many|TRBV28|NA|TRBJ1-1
CASSPASTEAFF
TGTGCCAGCAGTCCGGCCTCCACTGAAGCTTTCTTT
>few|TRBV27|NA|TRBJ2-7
CASSLFKGADEQYF
TGTGCCAGCAGTTTATTTAAGGGAGCTGACGAGCAGTACTTC
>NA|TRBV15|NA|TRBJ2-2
CATSSSTGELFF
TGTGCCACCAGCAGCTCAACCGGGGAGCTGTTTTTT
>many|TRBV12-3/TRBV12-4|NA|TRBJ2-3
CASGPAGRDTQYF
TGTGCCAGCGGTCCCGCCGGCCGTGATACGCAGTATTTT
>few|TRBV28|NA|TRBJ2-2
CASSLIGRMKDTGELFF
TGTGCCAGCAGTTTAATTGGGCGGATGAAGGACACCGGGGAGCTGTTTTTT
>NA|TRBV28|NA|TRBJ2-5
CAAGPPKGSRTQYF
TGTGCCGCCGGTCCCCCTAAAGGGTCAAGGACCCAGTACTTC
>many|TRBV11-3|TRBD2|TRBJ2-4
CASSRSGGLGDIQYF
TGTGCCAGCAGCCGTTCGGGGGGGCTGGGGGACATTCAGTACTTC
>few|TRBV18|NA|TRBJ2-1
CASSPRAAYYNEQFF
TGTGCCAGCTCCCCCAGGGCGGCTTACTACAATGAGCAGTTCTTC
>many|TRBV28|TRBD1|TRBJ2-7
CASSPGQGMSYEQYF
TGTGCCAGCAGCCCTGGACAGGGAATGTCGTACGAGCAGTACTTC
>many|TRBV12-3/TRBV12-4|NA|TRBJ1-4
CASSLGQSSALGEKLFF
TGTGCCAGCAGTTTAGGGCAGAGTTCGGCTTTAGGTGAAAAACTGTTTTTT